This T cell receptor beta chain was retrieved from a study of T cell responses to AZD1222 COVID-19 vaccine. Study-wide background: Second doses that came at about 4 or about 12 weeks were put together. Findings of the study overall: Baseline seropositives among AZD1222 recipients totaled only five to seven. Clonal diversity was possibly underestimated; the donors were predominantly white British and more often female.

Remarks on this clone: Its antigen remains unknown.

Generated by immunoSEQ multiplex PCR, the TCRdb table keeps only in-frame clones and is missing some. Among around 100,000 clones listed, about 80% were seen once. The CDR3 is 12 amino acids. V shed 5 bases and J shed 5 bases, with 6 bases lying between them. This sequence joins TRBV12-3 or TRBV12-4 and TRBJ2-2; no reliable D call. This clonotype was obtained from an adult in good health. The material sequenced was peripheral blood, taken on day 0 of AZD1222 vaccination. CDR3: CASSLKTGELFF. CDR3 in DNA: TGTGCCAGCAGTCTAAAAACCGGGGAGCTGTTTTTT.